The next 9 T cell receptor beta chains were all read from a single sample in a study of T cell repertoires in cytomegalovirus infection. TCRdb re-called the reads through MiXCR, storing one row per CDR3 protein. The data contain roughly 720,000 distinct CDR3 sequences, approximately 34% of them seen just once; the ten biggest clones take up 2.5% to 3.5%. Material for sequencing was PBMCs. Source of these receptors: a human donor in good health (CMV status not recorded). Some clones in this sample may be carry-over from other donors' samples.

This clonotype has just a few counts. The chain has TRBV4-1 and TRBJ1-5; D is uncertain. This CDR3 is 15 amino acids long. CDR1 is MGHRA and CDR2 is YSYEKL in the germline V gene. V lost 5 bases to trimming and J lost 5 bases, with 16 bases between them. The CDR3 bases are TGCGCCAGCAGCGGCCAAGGCCCACAAGATCAGCCCCAGCATTTT. It translates to CASSGQGPQDQPQHF.

Note on this clonotype: The conserved phenylalanine or tryptophan normally closing the CDR3 is absent here, so this likely arose from a read error. CDR3 sequence: CAISTGTVNSPLHL. The CDR3 nucleotides read TGTGCCATCAGCACCGGGACGGTGAATTCACCCCTCCACTTG. The chain combines TRBV10-3 with TRBJ1-6; tentative D call: TRBD1 (5 bases). The CDR3 consists of 14 residues. From germline, CDR1 is ENHRY and CDR2 SYGVKD. Trimming cost V 6 bases and J 7 bases, with 13 bases left between them.

This clonotype was seen a handful of times. J is TRBJ1-6 and V is TRBV20-1, with D maybe TRBD1 (6 bases). The CDR3 runs to 13 residues. The germline V gene has CDR1 DFQATT and CDR2 SNEGSKA (reference sequence). V lost 5 bases to trimming and J lost 10 bases, with 15 bases between them. CDR3 sequence (DNA): TGCAGTGCTCGGGGGGCAGGGAGGTCACCCCTCCACTTT. Its protein is CSARGAGRSPLHF.

The chain employs TRBV28 and TRBJ1-3; possible D gene TRBD1, 5 bases. Trimming left V 8 bases short and J 2 bases short, with 10 bases between. Germline values: CDR1 MDHEN, CDR2 SYDVKM. The CDR3 sequence is 13 residues long. This CDR3 is CASSSGTGNTIYF. As DNA, the CDR3 is TGTGCCAGCTCGTCAGGGACTGGAAACACCATATATTTT.

Note on this clonotype: One end of the junction varies from germline; a read error may be responsible. The rearrangement joins TRBV5-1 to TRBJ1-1; tentative D call: TRBD1 (6 bases). The length of the CDR3 is 17 residues. Germline V gene lookup returns CDR1 SGHRS and CDR2 YFSETQ. This CDR3 is CASSLRPKQGQNTESFF. In nucleotides, the CDR3 is TGCGCCAGCAGCTTGCGGCCCAAACAGGGTCAGAACACTGAATCTTTCTTT.

The chain uses TRBV28 and TRBJ2-7, with 9 bases lining up with TRBD1. The junction had 8 bases not matched to a gene; V was cut back by 5 bases and J by 6 bases. In germline, CDR1 is MDHEN, CDR2 SYDVKM. The CDR3 consists of 14 residues. As DNA, the CDR3 is TGTGCCAGCAGTCCAACCGGGACAGGGTCCGAGCAGTACTTC. Translation gives CASSPTGTGSEQYF.

In this sample, this clonotype turned up a few times. This chain joins TRBV19 and TRBJ2-7, with 9 bases lining up with TRBD1. The CDR3 is 15 residues long. Germline V gene data show CDR1 as LNHDA and CDR2 as SQIVND (reference sequence). J lost 2 bases, V lost 3 bases, and 5 bases had no gene match. CDR3 amino acids: CASSIRDRGAYEQYF. The CDR3 nucleotides are TGTGCCAGTAGTATTCGCGACAGGGGGGCCTACGAGCAGTACTTC.

The chain carries TRBV6-1 and TRBJ2-7, with 7 bases fitting TRBD1. Losses at the gene ends were 6 bases for V and 3 bases for J; bases not matched to a gene: 11. Germline CDR1 is MNHNS and CDR2 is SASEGT. The CDR3 is 15 amino acids. CDR3 sequence (DNA): TGTGCCAGCAGCTCATCGACAGGGTCCCTCTACGAGCAGTACTTC. Translation gives CASSSSTGSLYEQYF.

This clonotype was seen more than once but under ten times. The chain recombines TRBV28 with TRBJ2-7; 9 bases are a match to TRBD1. This CDR3 has 15 amino acids. The trim removed 4 bases at V and 5 bases at J, leaving 9 bases unmatched. Germline V gene data show CDR1 as MDHEN and CDR2 as SYDVKM. This CDR3 reads CASSSPYRGHHEQYF. The CDR3 DNA sequence: TGTGCCAGCAGTTCACCCTACAGGGGGCACCACGAGCAGTACTTC.